This TCR beta chain was profiled in a study of blood T cell repertoires in COVID-19. Overall study: The United States, Italy and Spain provided the acute and convalescent COVID-19 samples. From T cells, B-cell-depleted T cells, or PBMCs came the material, which was cDNA or gDNA.

This clone was counted only a few times. Germline lookup yields CDR1 GTSNPN and CDR2 SVGIG (reference sequence). The junction had 2 bases not matched to a gene; V was cut back by 0 bases and J by 5 bases. The CDR3 is made up of 15 amino acids. Authors' methods: Amplified reference gene primers provided the basis for estimating nucleated cell counts. Repertoires were generated with immunoSEQ multiplex PCR, while TCRdb's copy carries only in-frame clones and drops some. V and J calls and clone size come straight from that table; D and trimming were deduced from the DNA. The sample includes approximately 240,000 clones, about 80% of them seen just once.

The chain combines TRBV30 with TRBJ2-2; TRBD2 matches 11 bases. This sequence originates from a woman aged 25 to 39 who had recovered from COVID-19. The sample comprised peripheral blood. CDR3 DNA: TGTGCCTGGAGTGTACTAGCGGGAGAAACCGGGGAGCTGTTTTTT. Translating gives CAWSVLAGETGELFF.